Below are 18 T cell receptor beta chains sequenced from a single sample in a study of CD8 T cells in Susac syndrome. When the RNA was reverse transcribed, random hexamers were used with an input of 0.5 to 1 ug. TCRdb ran MiXCR on the immunoSEQ multiplex PCR reads and lists one entry per CDR3 protein. The sample holds roughly 150,000 distinct CDR3 sequences, approximately 95% seen once. Sample: CD4+ T cells from PBMCs. These receptors were collected from a human donor with Susac syndrome.

V gene TRBV7-3 combines with J gene TRBJ1-5, with no clear D. Trimming shortened V by 5 bases and J by 2 bases, and 7 bases separated the two germline ends. This CDR3 contains 13 residues. Germline-derived CDR1 and CDR2 are SGHTA and FQGTGA. The CDR3 coding sequence is TGTGCCAGCAGCCCCCAGGGCAATCAGCCCCAGCATTTT. Residues: CASSPQGNQPQHF. Using reference TRBV7-3 and TRBJ1-5 for the parts outside the CDR3, the full variable domain is GAGVSQTPSNKVTEKGKYVELRCDPISGHTALYWYRQSLGQGPEFLIYFQGTGAADDSGLPNDRFFAVRPEGSVSTLKIQRTERGDSAVYLCASSPQGNQPQHFGDGTRLSIL.

The rearrangement links TRBV20-1 to TRBJ2-3, with D perhaps matching TRBD1 (6 bases). CDR1 DFQATT and CDR2 SNEGSKA come from the germline V gene (reference sequence). V dropped 3 bases and J dropped 2 bases, with 9 bases sitting between them. The CDR3 length is 13 residues. CDR3: CSARQGLTDTQYF. For the CDR3, the DNA is TGCAGTGCTAGGCAGGGGCTCACAGATACGCAGTATTTT.

This chain joins TRBV29-1 and TRBJ2-4; D is undetermined. Germline values: CDR1 SQVTM, CDR2 ANQGSEA. The CDR3 length is 11 residues. Trimming removed 3 bases at V and 8 bases at J, with 8 bases between. CDR3 nucleotide sequence: TGCAGCGTTGACTACAGTGACATTCAGTACTTC. It is translated as CSVDYSDIQYF.

The rearrangement uses TRBV27 and TRBJ2-7; no reliable D call. The germline V gene has CDR1 MNHEY and CDR2 SMNVEV (reference sequence). The CDR3 runs 14 residues. Trimming took 5 bases from V and 2 from J, leaving 13 bases between them. CDR3 DNA sequence: TGTGCCAGCAGTCTCCGGGCCGGCGCCTACGAGCAGTACTTC. This sequence encodes CASSLRAGAYEQYF.

The chain links TRBV10-3 to TRBJ1-2; D is unresolved. Trimming took 6 bases from V and 6 from J, leaving 11 bases between them. CDR1 is ENHRY, CDR2 SYGVKD, per germline. This CDR3 contains 12 residues. The CDR3 bases are TGTGCCATCAGCCCGGCCGGTGATGGCTACACCTTC. Translated: CAISPAGDGYTF.

The chain carries TRBV29-1 and TRBJ2-7, with no clear D. V gave up 5 bases and J gave up 0 bases, with 11 bases separating them. This CDR3 has 13 amino acids. The V gene's germline CDR1 is SQVTM and CDR2 ANQGSEA. The CDR3 sequence: CSVHHRSSYEQYF. The CDR3 DNA is TGCAGCGTTCATCATCGGAGCTCCTACGAGCAGTACTTC.

This clonotype was observed once. V gene TRBV12-3 or TRBV12-4 combines with J gene TRBJ2-7; TRBD1 or TRBD2 may be the D gene (5 bases each). With 6 bases removed from V and 7 bases from J, the gap between germline ends came to 19 bases. The CDR3 runs to 14 residues. The CDR3 nucleotides read TGTGCCAGCAGCCTCCGAGACAGCCCGGGGGAGCAGTACTTC. This encodes CASSLRDSPGEQYF.

The chain carries TRBV3-1 and TRBJ2-7, with 10 bases fitting TRBD2. This CDR3 contains 14 residues. V lost 4 bases and J lost 6; bases outside the gene matches: 6. The germline gives CDR1 LGHDT, CDR2 YNNKEL (reference sequence). The CDR3 protein is CASSLKREGSEQYF. The CDR3 nucleotides read TGTGCCAGCAGCCTAAAGCGGGAGGGCAGCGAGCAGTACTTC.

This chain links TRBV12-3 or TRBV12-4 with TRBJ1-1; tentative D call: TRBD1 (5 bases). The CDR3 loop spans 19 amino acids. Trimming took 3 bases from V and 0 from J, leaving 23 bases between them. CDR3 residues: CASSFRPTSLGGLNTEAFF. The CDR3, as DNA: TGTGCCAGCAGTTTTAGACCGACATCGCTCGGGGGATTGAACACTGAAGCTTTCTTT.

V and J are TRBV18 and TRBJ2-7; 8 bases map to TRBD2. V lost 2 bases, J lost 3 bases, and 6 bases stayed unmatched. This CDR3 has 15 amino acids. From germline, CDR1 is KGHSH and CDR2 LQKENI. CDR3: CASSPASGGNYEQYF. The CDR3 nucleotides are TGTGCCAGCTCACCAGCCAGCGGGGGAAACTACGAGCAGTACTTC.

The CDR3 spells CASSLARQMNTEAFF. The CDR3, as DNA: TGTGCCAGCAGCTTAGCGCGACAGATGAACACTGAAGCTTTCTTT. J is TRBJ1-1 and V is TRBV7-6; a weak D match, TRBD1 (5 bases). The V end was cut by 0 bases, the J end by 0 bases, with 8 bases between. This CDR3 has 15 amino acids. Germline lookup yields CDR1 SGHVS and CDR2 FNYEAQ.

In nucleotides, the CDR3 is TGTGCCAGCAGCCAAGGCGGGGGGCGCACCGGGGAGCTGTTTTTT. It is translated as CASSQGGGRTGELFF. This sequence joins TRBV3-1 and TRBJ2-2; 8 bases match TRBD2. J gave up 4 bases and V 1 base, and 2 bases lay outside the gene matches. Germline lookup yields CDR1 LGHDT and CDR2 YNNKEL (reference sequence). This CDR3 comprises 15 residues. Full variable domain (outside the CDR3, taken from reference TRBV3-1 and TRBJ2-2): DTAVSQTPKYLVTQMGNDKSIKCEQNLGHDTMYWYKQDSKKFLKIMFSYNNKELIINETVPNRFSPKSPDKAHLNLHINSLELGDSAVYFCASSQGGGRTGELFFGEGSRLTVL.

The V gene is TRBV14, the J gene TRBJ2-7; unclear D gene. Germline V gives CDR1 SGHDN, CDR2 FVKESK. This CDR3 has 15 amino acids. V lost 2 bases, J lost 0 bases, and 11 bases lay in between. CDR3 loop: CASSQFLASSYEQYF. As DNA, the CDR3 is TGTGCCAGCAGCCAATTTTTGGCCAGCTCCTACGAGCAGTACTTC. Using reference TRBV14 and TRBJ2-7 for the parts outside the CDR3, the full variable domain is EAGVTQFPSHSVIEKGQTVTLRCDPISGHDNLYWYRRVMGKEIKFLLHFVKESKQDESGMPNNRFLAERTGGTYSTLKVQPAELEDSGVYFCASSQFLASSYEQYFGPGTRLTVT.

The chain is built from TRBV20-1 and TRBJ2-5; D may match TRBD1 or TRBD2 (6 bases each). The ends were cut back, 3 bases at V and 2 bases at J, with 13 bases in the middle. The germline gives CDR1 DFQATT, CDR2 SNEGSKA (reference sequence). The CDR3 runs 14 residues. CDR3 region: CSASLRGTQETQYF. Written as DNA, the CDR3 is TGCAGTGCTAGTTTACGGGGGACACAAGAGACCCAGTACTTC.

The rearrangement links TRBV7-9 to TRBJ2-2; weak D call: TRBD1 (5 bases). V lost 5 bases and J 0 bases, leaving 7 bases between the germline ends. The germline V gene encodes CDR1 SEHNR and CDR2 FQNEAQ (reference sequence). The CDR3 length is 14 residues. CDR3 bases: TGTGCCAGCAGCCTAGGGGCGAACACCGGGGAGCTGTTTTTT. Translation gives CASSLGANTGELFF.

The table lists this clonotype with a count of one. V and J are TRBV6-6 and TRBJ1-1; D uncertain. CDR3 length: 15 amino acids. From germline, CDR1 is MNHNY and CDR2 SVGAGI (reference sequence). Trimming removed 5 bases from V and 1 base from J, with 14 bases in between. The CDR3 sequence is CASSLEAYSNTEAFF. CDR3 bases: TGTGCCAGCAGTCTTGAGGCCTACTCGAACACTGAAGCTTTCTTT.

V is TRBV6-6 and J is TRBJ2-7; possibly TRBD1 for D (6 bases). Germline CDR1 MNHNY, CDR2 SVGAGI (reference sequence). Trimming removed 0 bases from V and 0 bases from J, with 9 bases in between. CDR3 length: 15 amino acids. CDR3 coding DNA: TGTGCCAGCAGTTACTCGTTACAGGGCTCCTACGAGCAGTACTTC. This translates into CASSYSLQGSYEQYF.

The V and J genes are TRBV10-3 and TRBJ2-1; possibly TRBD2 for D (6 bases). In germline, CDR1 is ENHRY, CDR2 SYGVKD. V lost 0 bases, J lost 6 bases, and 9 bases lay in between. CDR3 length equals 14 residues. CDR3 protein: CAISESTSFNEQFF. In nucleotides, the CDR3 is TGTGCCATCAGTGAGTCGACTAGTTTCAATGAGCAGTTCTTC.